Listed below are T cell receptor beta chains from one sample, sequenced in a study of regulatory T cells in long-lasting Graves disease. TCRdb used MiXCR to reprocess the multiplex PCR reads, holding one entry per CDR3 protein. The table includes 400,000 to 500,000 distinct CDR3 sequences, 14% to 15% detected once. The same specimen was also included in a second study, on T cells in Graves' hyperthyroidism and ophthalmopathy.

The sample here was peripheral blood mononuclear cells (PBMCs), taken at new diagnosis, from a patient treated with antithyroid drugs. The receptors were sampled from a woman in her twenties or thirties with Graves disease. Each CDR3 is given with its conserved first and last residue. D genes are given only for firm matches. Clone size is given for some rows only: seen once, a few or many times, or a class if the clone is expanded.

>many|TRBV30|TRBJ2-3|NA
CAWSPGAGTDTQYF
TGTGCCTGGAGTCCGGGGGCGGGAACGGATACGCAGTATTTT
>many|TRBV7-9|TRBJ1-4|TRBD1
CASSPGQGTNEKLFF
TGTGCCAGCAGCCCAGGACAGGGCACTAATGAAAAACTGTTTTTT
>few|TRBV4-1|TRBJ2-3|NA
CASSQDLNSGPTDTQYF
TGCGCCAGCAGCCAAGATCTGAATAGCGGCCCCACAGATACGCAGTATTTT
>NA|TRBV27|TRBJ1-5|NA
CASSIRVLFQPQHF
TGTGCCAGCAGTATCAGGGTTTTGTTTCAGCCCCAGCATTTT
>NA|TRBV19|TRBJ2-1|TRBD2
CASSRLKGTSDTMEQFF
TGTGCCAGTAGTCGGCTTAAGGGGACTAGCGATACAATGGAGCAGTTCTTC
>NA|TRBV4-1|TRBJ2-1|NA
CASSQKTSSSYNEQFF
TGCGCCAGCAGCCAAAAGACGTCTAGCTCCTACAATGAGCAGTTCTTC
>many|TRBV27|TRBJ1-2|NA
CASSLDRTGHGYTF
TGTGCCAGCAGTTTAGACCGTACGGGCCATGGCTACACCTTC
>NA|TRBV10-3|TRBJ2-1|NA
CAISPGDNEQFF
TGTGCCATCTCGCCCGGGGACAATGAGCAGTTCTTC
>many|TRBV3-1|TRBJ1-5|NA
CASSQGRGLNQPQHF
TGTGCCAGCAGCCAAGGCAGGGGCTTAAATCAGCCCCAGCATTTT
>NA|TRBV9|TRBJ2-3|NA
CASSEGPSTDTQYF
TGTGCCAGCAGCGAGGGACCGAGCACAGATACGCAGTATTTT
>many|TRBV24-1|TRBJ2-1|TRBD2
CATSVSRTSGREQFF
TGTGCCACCAGTGTCTCCAGGACTAGCGGGCGAGAGCAGTTCTTC
>many|TRBV20-1|TRBJ1-1|TRBD1
CSAFGQGARMNTEAFF
TGCAGTGCATTCGGACAGGGGGCTCGGATGAACACTGAAGCTTTCTTT
>many|TRBV5-1|TRBJ2-4|TRBD2
CASSGGTSGPVYIQYF
TGCGCCAGCAGCGGAGGGACTAGCGGCCCGGTGTACATTCAGTACTTC
>many|TRBV28|TRBJ2-1|NA
CASKVTGDNEQFF
TGTGCCAGCAAGGTGACGGGGGACAATGAGCAGTTCTTC
>many|TRBV3-1|TRBJ2-5|TRBD2
CASSQLRSGMDETQYF
TGTGCCAGCAGCCAATTGAGGAGCGGGATGGACGAGACCCAGTACTTC
>many|TRBV6-1|TRBJ1-1|NA
CASSQRGTGTEAFF
TGTGCCAGCAGCCAAAGGGGCACCGGGACTGAAGCTTTCTTT
>NA|TRBV29-1|TRBJ2-1|NA
CSAPGLNSYNEQFF
TGCAGCGCTCCGGGACTTAACTCCTACAATGAGCAGTTCTTC
>many|TRBV12-3/TRBV12-4|TRBJ1-2|NA
CASSLDNPNYGYTF
TGTGCCAGCAGTTTAGACAACCCTAACTATGGCTACACCTTC
>many|TRBV18|TRBJ2-1|NA
CASSPMRTSSYNEQFF
TGTGCCAGCTCACCAATGCGGACAAGCTCCTACAATGAGCAGTTCTTC
>many|TRBV6-2/TRBV6-3|TRBJ2-4|NA
CASSWDTKNIQYF
TGTGCCAGCAGTTGGGACACCAAAAACATTCAGTACTTC
>few|TRBV3-1|TRBJ1-3|TRBD1
CASRPTGQGNTIYF
TGTGCCAGCAGGCCTACGGGACAGGGAAACACCATATATTTT
>few|TRBV6-1|TRBJ1-5|NA
CASSEAGVTTAQPQHF
TGTGCCAGCAGTGAAGCGGGGGTTACCACTGCCCAGCCCCAGCATTTT
>many|TRBV7-3|TRBJ2-3|NA
CASSDDGGTDTQYF
TGTGCCAGCAGCGACGACGGAGGCACAGATACGCAGTATTTT
>few|TRBV12-3/TRBV12-4|TRBJ2-2|NA
CASSLQEAGELFF
TGTGCCAGCAGTTTACAGGAGGCCGGGGAGCTGTTTTTT
>many|TRBV3-1|TRBJ2-3|NA
CASSQDRASLNRYF
TGTGCCAGCAGCCAAGATCGGGCCTCACTTAATCGGTATTTT
>many|TRBV7-9|TRBJ2-3|NA
CASSSRTASTDTQYF
TGTGCCAGCAGCTCAAGGACAGCTAGCACAGATACGCAGTATTTT
>few|TRBV19|TRBJ2-2|TRBD2
CASRPGLAGGELFF
TGTGCCAGTAGGCCGGGACTAGCGGGCGGGGAGCTGTTTTTT
>NA|TRBV29-1|TRBJ1-1|TRBD1
CSVPMPRRTGSSNTEAFF
TGCAGCGTTCCCATGCCACGTCGGACAGGAAGTTCGAACACTGAAGCTTTCTTT
>few|TRBV6-1|TRBJ1-1|TRBD1
CASSLSTGMNTEAFF
TGTGCCAGCAGCCTCTCGACAGGGATGAACACTGAAGCTTTCTTT
>many|TRBV3-1|TRBJ2-7|NA
CASSQGEFNEQYF
TGTGCCAGCAGCCAAGGGGAGTTCAACGAGCAGTACTTC
>NA|TRBV5-5|TRBJ2-6|NA
CASSPDTPAHSGANVLTF
TGTGCCAGCAGCCCGGACACCCCCGCCCACTCTGGGGCCAACGTCCTGACTTTC
>many|TRBV7-2|TRBJ1-5|NA
CASSRGVGAGQPQHF
TGTGCCAGCAGTCGGGGGGTAGGGGCCGGGCAGCCCCAGCATTTT
>few|TRBV5-1|TRBJ1-2|NA
CASSGGTTVDGYTF
TGCGCCAGCAGCGGGGGGACAACGGTGGATGGCTACACCTTC
>NA|TRBV19|TRBJ1-2|NA
CASTTLGTNYGYTF
TGTGCCAGTACGACCCTCGGGACGAACTATGGCTACACCTTC
>many|TRBV20-1|TRBJ2-1|TRBD2
CSARFTLAGGGDEQFF
TGCAGTGCTAGATTCACCTTAGCGGGAGGGGGCGATGAGCAGTTCTTC